Included here is one T cell receptor beta chain sequence, with context. These data come from a study of blood T cell repertoires in COVID-19. For the study at large: Samples representing acute and convalescent COVID-19 were sourced from the United States, Italy and Spain.

The ends lost 4 bases at V and 2 bases at J; junction bases unmatched: 1. Per germline, CDR1 SGHAT and CDR2 FQNNGV. The CDR3 is 14 residues long. Only in-frame clones appear in the TCRdb table, and some are missing; sequencing was by immunoSEQ multiplex PCR. The table includes some 230,000 clones, approximately 90% detected once. The sequence was obtained from a woman between 18 and 29 years old in a cohort exposed to, infected with or recovered from COVID-19 (not recorded which). The specimen was PBMCs or T cells enriched from blood (not recorded which). The chain is built from TRBV11-2 and TRBJ1-2; 10 bases line up with TRBD1. The CDR3 reads CASSSGQGNYGYTF. DNA for the CDR3: TGTGCCAGCAGCTCGGGACAGGGGAACTATGGCTACACCTTC.